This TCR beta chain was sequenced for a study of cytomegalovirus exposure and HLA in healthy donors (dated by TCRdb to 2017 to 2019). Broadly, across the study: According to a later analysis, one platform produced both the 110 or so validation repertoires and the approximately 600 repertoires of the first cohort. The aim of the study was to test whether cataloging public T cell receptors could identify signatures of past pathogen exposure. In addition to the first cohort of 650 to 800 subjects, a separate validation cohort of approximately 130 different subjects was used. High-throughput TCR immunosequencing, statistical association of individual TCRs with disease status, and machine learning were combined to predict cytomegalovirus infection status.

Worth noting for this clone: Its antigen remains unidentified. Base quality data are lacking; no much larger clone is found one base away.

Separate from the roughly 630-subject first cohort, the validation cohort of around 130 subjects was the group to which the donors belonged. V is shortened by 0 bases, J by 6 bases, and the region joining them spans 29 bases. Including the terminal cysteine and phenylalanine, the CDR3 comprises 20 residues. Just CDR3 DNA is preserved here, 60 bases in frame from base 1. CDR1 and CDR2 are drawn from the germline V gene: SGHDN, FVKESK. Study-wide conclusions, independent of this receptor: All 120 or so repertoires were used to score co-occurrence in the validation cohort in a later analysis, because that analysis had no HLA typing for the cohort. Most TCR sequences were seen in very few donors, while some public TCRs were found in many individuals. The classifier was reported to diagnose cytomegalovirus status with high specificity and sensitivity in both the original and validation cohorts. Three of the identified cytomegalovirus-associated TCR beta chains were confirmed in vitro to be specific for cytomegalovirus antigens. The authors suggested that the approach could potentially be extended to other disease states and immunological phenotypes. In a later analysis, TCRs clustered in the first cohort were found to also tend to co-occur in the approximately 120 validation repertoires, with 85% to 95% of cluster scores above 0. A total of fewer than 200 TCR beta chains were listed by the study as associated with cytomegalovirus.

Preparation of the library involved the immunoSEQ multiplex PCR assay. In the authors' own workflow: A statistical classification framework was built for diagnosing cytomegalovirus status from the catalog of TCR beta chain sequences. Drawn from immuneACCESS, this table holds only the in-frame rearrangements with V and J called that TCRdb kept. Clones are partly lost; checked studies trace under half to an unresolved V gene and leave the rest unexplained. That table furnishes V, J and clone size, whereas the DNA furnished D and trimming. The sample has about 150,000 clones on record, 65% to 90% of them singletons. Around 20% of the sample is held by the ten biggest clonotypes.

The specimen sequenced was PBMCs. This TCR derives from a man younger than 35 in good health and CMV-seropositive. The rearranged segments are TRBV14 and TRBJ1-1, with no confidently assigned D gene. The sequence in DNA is TGTGCCAGCAGCCAAGATATCGCTTCGGGATCGGTGGGGTCTAACCCTGAAGCTTTCTTT. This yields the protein CASSQDIASGSVGSNPEAFF.